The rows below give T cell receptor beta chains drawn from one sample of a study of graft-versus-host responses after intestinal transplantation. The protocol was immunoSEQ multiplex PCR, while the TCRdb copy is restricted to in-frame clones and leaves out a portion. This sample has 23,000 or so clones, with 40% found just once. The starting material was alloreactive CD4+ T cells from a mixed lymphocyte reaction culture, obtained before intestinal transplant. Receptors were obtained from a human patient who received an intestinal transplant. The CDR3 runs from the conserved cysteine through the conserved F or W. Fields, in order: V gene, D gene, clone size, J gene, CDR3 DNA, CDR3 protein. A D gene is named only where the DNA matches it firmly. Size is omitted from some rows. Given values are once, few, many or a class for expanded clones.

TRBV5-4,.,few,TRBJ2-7,TGTGCCAGCAGCACGACGGAGGCCTACGAGCAGTACTTC,CASSTTEAYEQYF
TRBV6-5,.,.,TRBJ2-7,TGTGCCAGCAGTTTTCCTAACTCCTACGAGCAGTACTTC,CASSFPNSYEQYF
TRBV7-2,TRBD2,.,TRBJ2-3,TGTGCCAGCAGCTTACGGACTAGCGGGGGGGCAGATACGCAGTATTTT,CASSLRTSGGADTQYF
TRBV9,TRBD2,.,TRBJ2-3,TGTGCCAGCAGCGTAGGACTAGCGGGTGACACAGATACGCAGTATTTT,CASSVGLAGDTDTQYF
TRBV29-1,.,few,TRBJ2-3,TGCAGCGCCGCAGCGAACGCAGATACGCAGTATTTT,CSAAANADTQYF
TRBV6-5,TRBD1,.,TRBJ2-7,TGTGCCAGCAGTTACCTTGGACAGGGTGGGGGCGAGCAGTACTTC,CASSYLGQGGGEQYF
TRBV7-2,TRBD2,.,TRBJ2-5,TGTGCCAGCAGCTTATTGGGGCTAGCGGGGGGGCCGTATGGCGAGACCCAGTACTTC,CASSLLGLAGGPYGETQYF
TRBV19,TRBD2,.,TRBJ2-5,TGTGCCAGTAGGCTAGCGGGGCAAGAGACCCAGTACTTC,CASRLAGQETQYF
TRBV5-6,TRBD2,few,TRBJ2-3,TGTGCCAGCAGCCGTGCGACTAGCGGGGCGACAGATACGCAGTATTTT,CASSRATSGATDTQYF
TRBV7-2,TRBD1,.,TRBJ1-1,TGTGCCAGCAGCTTGGACAGGGTAACTGAAGCTTTCTTT,CASSLDRVTEAFF
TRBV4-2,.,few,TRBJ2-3,TGTGCCAGCAGCCAAGAAGGCAGGGGACCCACAGATACGCAGTATTTT,CASSQEGRGPTDTQYF
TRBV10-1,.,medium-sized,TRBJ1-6,TGCGCCAGCAGTGAGGGACAAGGTAATTCACCCCTCCACTTT,CASSEGQGNSPLHF
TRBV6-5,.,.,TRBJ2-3,TGTGCCAGTCGGGGGTTTGGGGATACGCAGTATTTT,CASRGFGDTQYF
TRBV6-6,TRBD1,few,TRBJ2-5,TGTGCCAGCCGGGACAGGGGGCGGGAGACCCAGTACTTC,CASRDRGRETQYF
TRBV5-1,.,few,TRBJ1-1,TGCGCCAGCAGCTTGGCCGTAGGCGGGAACACTGAAGCTTTCTTT,CASSLAVGGNTEAFF
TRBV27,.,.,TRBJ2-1,TGTGCCAGCTGGCGACAGGGACTAGGCAATGAGCAGTTCTTC,CASWRQGLGNEQFF
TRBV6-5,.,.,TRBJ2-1,TGTGCCAGCAGTTACTCTGGTAGCGTCAACAATGAGCAGTTCTTC,CASSYSGSVNNEQFF
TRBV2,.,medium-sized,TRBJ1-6,TGTGCCAGCAGTATTGAGACTAATTATAATTCACCCCTCCACTTT,CASSIETNYNSPLHF
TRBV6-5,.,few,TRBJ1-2,TGTGCCAGCAGGAAACTGGGCGGGTACTATGGCTACACCTTC,CASRKLGGYYGYTF
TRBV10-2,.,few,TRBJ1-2,TGCGCCAGCAGTGACTGGGGAGGACCCAACACCTTC,CASSDWGGPNTF
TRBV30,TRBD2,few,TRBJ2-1,TGTGCCTGGAGTAATGGCCTAGCGGGGGTGAATGAGCAGTTCTTC,CAWSNGLAGVNEQFF
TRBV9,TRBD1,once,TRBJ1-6,TGTGCCAGCAGCGTAGAGGGCAGGGGGAATTCACCCCTCCACTTT,CASSVEGRGNSPLHF
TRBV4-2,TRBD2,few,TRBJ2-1,TGTGCCAGCAGCCGGACTAGCGGGAGGGTCAATGAGCAGTTCTTC,CASSRTSGRVNEQFF
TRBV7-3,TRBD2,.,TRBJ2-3,TGTGCCAGCAGCCAAGGGGCTAGCGGGGGGGGAAATACGCAGTATTTT,CASSQGASGGGNTQYF
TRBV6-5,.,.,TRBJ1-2,TGTGCCAGCAGTGGACCAAGCGGAGGCTACACCTTC,CASSGPSGGYTF
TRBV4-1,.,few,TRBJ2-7,TGCGCCAGCAGCAAGGGGCAGGTTACCTACGAGCAGTACTTC,CASSKGQVTYEQYF
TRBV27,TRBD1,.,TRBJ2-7,TGTGCCAGCAGTACCTACAGAATGAACAGGGGGTGGGACGAGCAGTACTTC,CASSTYRMNRGWDEQYF
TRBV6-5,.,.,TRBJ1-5,TGTGCCAGCAGTGAAGTTACAGCAATCAAGCCCCAGCATTTT,CASSEVTAIKPQHF
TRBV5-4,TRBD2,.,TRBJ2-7,TGTGCCAGCAGCACAGGACTAGCGGGCCTCTACGAGCAGTACTTC,CASSTGLAGLYEQYF
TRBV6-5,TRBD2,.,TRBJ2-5,TGTGCCAGCAGTTACTCAGGACTAGCGCTTGTGGAGACCCAGTACTTC,CASSYSGLALVETQYF
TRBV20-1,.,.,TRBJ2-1,TGCAGTGCTAGGGGGCCCAATGAGCAGTTCTTC,CSARGPNEQFF